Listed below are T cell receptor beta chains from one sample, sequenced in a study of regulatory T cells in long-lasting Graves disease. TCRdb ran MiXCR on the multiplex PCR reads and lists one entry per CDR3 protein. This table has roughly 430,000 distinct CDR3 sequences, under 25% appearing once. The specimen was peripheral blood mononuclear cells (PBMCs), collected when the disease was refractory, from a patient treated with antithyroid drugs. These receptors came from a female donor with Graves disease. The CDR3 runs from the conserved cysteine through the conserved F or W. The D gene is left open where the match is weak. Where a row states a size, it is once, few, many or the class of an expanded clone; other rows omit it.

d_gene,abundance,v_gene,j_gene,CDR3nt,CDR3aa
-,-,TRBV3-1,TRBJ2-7,TGTGCCAGCAGCCAAGGGGCAACAGGGAACTACGAGCAGTACTTC,CASSQGATGNYEQYF
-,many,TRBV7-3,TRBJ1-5,TGTGCCAGCAGCTTAACAGGAAATAGCAATCAGCCCCAGCATTTT,CASSLTGNSNQPQHF
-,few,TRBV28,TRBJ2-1,TGTGCCAGCTCCTTGGTGGGACCAACCTACAATGAGCAGTTCTTC,CASSLVGPTYNEQFF
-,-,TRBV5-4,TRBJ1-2,TGTGCCAGCAGCCGAGGACGGGGAGAATATGGCTACACCTTC,CASSRGRGEYGYTF
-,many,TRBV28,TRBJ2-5,TGTGCCAGCAGTACCCCTCAGGGTAGGGGGGAGACCCAGTACTTC,CASSTPQGRGETQYF
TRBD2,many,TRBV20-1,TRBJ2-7,TGCAGTGCTTCTTTCGCGGGGGGACTTGAGCAGTACTTC,CSASFAGGLEQYF
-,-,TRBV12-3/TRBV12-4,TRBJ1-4,TGTGCCAGCAGTGAGGGGACGGGCATACGTGAAAAACTGTTTTTT,CASSEGTGIREKLFF
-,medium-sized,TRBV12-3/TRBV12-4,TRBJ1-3,TGTGCCAGCAGTTTAAAAGGAACGAGCTCTGGAAACACCATATATTTT,CASSLKGTSSGNTIYF
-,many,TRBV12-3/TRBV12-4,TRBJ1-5,TGTGCCAGCAGTTTGCCAGGCCAGCCCCAGCATTTT,CASSLPGQPQHF
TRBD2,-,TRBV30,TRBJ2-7,TGTGCCTGGAGTGTACGACTAGCGGGTGCCTACTACGAGCAGTACTTC,CAWSVRLAGAYYEQYF
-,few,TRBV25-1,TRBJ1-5,TGTGCCAGCAACGGAGACCTCTTAGGGAGATACAATCAGCCCCAGCATTTT,CASNGDLLGRYNQPQHF
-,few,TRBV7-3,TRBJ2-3,TGTGCCAGCAGCTTCGCCGGGACCGGAGATACGCAGTATTTT,CASSFAGTGDTQYF
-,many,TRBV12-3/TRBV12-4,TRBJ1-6,TGTGCCAGCTCGGACGGTAATAATTCACCCCTCCACTTT,CASSDGNNSPLHF
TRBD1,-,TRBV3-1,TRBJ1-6,TGTGCCAGCAGCCAAGGGACAGGGGTATCACCCCTCCACTTT,CASSQGTGVSPLHF
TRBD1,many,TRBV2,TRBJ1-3,TGTGCCAGCAGGGGGGACAGGGGAAACACCATATATTTT,CASRGDRGNTIYF
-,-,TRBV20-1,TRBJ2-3,TGCAGTGCTAGGGACTCCGAGGGCCTCACAGATACGCAGTATTTT,CSARDSEGLTDTQYF
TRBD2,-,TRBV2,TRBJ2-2,TGTGCCAGCAGGCAGACTAGCGGGACGAACACCGGGGAGCTGTTTTTT,CASRQTSGTNTGELFF
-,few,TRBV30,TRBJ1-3,TGTGCCTGGAGGTCAGGGGAGGACACCATATATTTT,CAWRSGEDTIYF
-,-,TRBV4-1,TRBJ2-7,TGCGCCAGCAGCCAAGAGAATCGGGATGGTTACGAGCAGTACTTC,CASSQENRDGYEQYF
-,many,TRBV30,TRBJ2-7,TGTGCCTGGAGCGTGGGGGGCAACTCCTACGAGCAGTACTTC,CAWSVGGNSYEQYF
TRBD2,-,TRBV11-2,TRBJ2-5,TGTGCCAGCAGCTCGACCAGACTAGCGGGAGCGTTGAGAGAGACCCAGTACTTC,CASSSTRLAGALRETQYF
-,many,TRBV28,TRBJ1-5,TGTGCCAGCAGTCCACCTGACGAGGGGCGTCAGCCCCAGCATTTT,CASSPPDEGRQPQHF
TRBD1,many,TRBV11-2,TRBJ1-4,TGTGCCAGCAGCTCGCCGGGACAGGCTAATGAAAAACTGTTTTTT,CASSSPGQANEKLFF
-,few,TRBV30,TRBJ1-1,TGTGCCTGGAACGGGAACACTGAAGCTTTCTTT,CAWNGNTEAFF
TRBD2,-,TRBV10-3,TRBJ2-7,TGTGCCATCAGTAGCGGGAGGGCCGTTGAGCAGTACTTC,CAISSGRAVEQYF
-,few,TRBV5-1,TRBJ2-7,TGCGCCAGCAGCTTGGCCGGCTTTAGCTCCTACGAGCAGTACTTC,CASSLAGFSSYEQYF
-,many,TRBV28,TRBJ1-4,TGTGCCAGCAGTTTAGGCTCTAATGAAAAACTGTTTTTT,CASSLGSNEKLFF
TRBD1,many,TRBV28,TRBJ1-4,TGTGCCAGCAGTAGAACCCGACAGGGGTGGGAAAAACTGTTTTTT,CASSRTRQGWEKLFF
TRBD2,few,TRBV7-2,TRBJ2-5,TGTGCCAGCAGCTTAGGGACTAGCGGGAGGAAAGGGTGGAGGACCCAGTACTTC,CASSLGTSGRKGWRTQYF
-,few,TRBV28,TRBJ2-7,TGTGCCAGCAGCGCCAGGGGCCCCTACGAGCAGTACTTC,CASSARGPYEQYF
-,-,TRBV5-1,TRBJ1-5,TGCGCCAGCAGCTTGTCCCCCGGGGTTCAGCCCCAGCATTTT,CASSLSPGVQPQHF
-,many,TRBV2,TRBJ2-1,TGTGCCAGCAACCCTCCCCCGGGTTCCAATGAGCAGTTCTTC,CASNPPPGSNEQFF
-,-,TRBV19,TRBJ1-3,TGTGCCAGTAGTTTCCAGGGTACGACCGGACCTGTAAACACCATATATTTT,CASSFQGTTGPVNTIYF
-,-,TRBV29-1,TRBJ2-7,TGCAGCGTTGAAGAAGCCAGGAGCTACGAGCAGTACTTC,CSVEEARSYEQYF
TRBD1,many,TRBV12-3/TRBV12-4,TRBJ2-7,TGTGCCAGCAGTTTAGCGCTAATTGATCTGGGGACAGGGAAGAAGGAGGACGAGCAGTACTTC,CASSLALIDLGTGKKEDEQYF
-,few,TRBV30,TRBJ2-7,TGTGCCTGGAGGGGAGGATCGACCTCCTACGAGCAGTACTTC,CAWRGGSTSYEQYF
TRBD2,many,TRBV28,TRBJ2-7,TGTGCCAGCAGTTTAGGCGGGAGGGCCGAGGAGCAGTACTTC,CASSLGGRAEEQYF
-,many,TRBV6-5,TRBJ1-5,TGTGCCAGCAGTTACCGCCAGAGCAATCAGCCCCAGCATTTT,CASSYRQSNQPQHF
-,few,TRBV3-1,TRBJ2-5,TGTGCCAGCAGCCAAGATTGGCTAGCGAGCCAAGAGACCCAGTACTTC,CASSQDWLASQETQYF